This TCR beta chain was observed in a study of T cell responses to AZD1222 COVID-19 vaccine. Broader study findings: Regions 160-218 and 743-854 dominated among vaccine-associated CD4 TCRs spanning spike.

The data were produced by immunoSEQ multiplex PCR, yet TCRdb's version contains in-frame clones alone and is incomplete. Here the sample spans about 150,000 clones, 80% to 90% being singletons. In the case of this clone: Its antigen is currently unknown.

The germline V gene has CDR1 ENHRY and CDR2 SYGVKD. The CDR3 length is 13 residues. V dropped 10 bases and J dropped 7; count of bases not matched to a gene: 12. The material was peripheral blood, obtained after recovery from COVID-19. This sequence originates from an adult who had recovered from COVID-19. This chain uses TRBV10-3 with TRBJ2-7, with 8 bases aligning to TRBD1. As DNA, the CDR3 is TGTGCCACAGGGGGGACAGGTGGGGGAGAGCAGTACTTC. The encoded protein is CATGGTGGGEQYF.